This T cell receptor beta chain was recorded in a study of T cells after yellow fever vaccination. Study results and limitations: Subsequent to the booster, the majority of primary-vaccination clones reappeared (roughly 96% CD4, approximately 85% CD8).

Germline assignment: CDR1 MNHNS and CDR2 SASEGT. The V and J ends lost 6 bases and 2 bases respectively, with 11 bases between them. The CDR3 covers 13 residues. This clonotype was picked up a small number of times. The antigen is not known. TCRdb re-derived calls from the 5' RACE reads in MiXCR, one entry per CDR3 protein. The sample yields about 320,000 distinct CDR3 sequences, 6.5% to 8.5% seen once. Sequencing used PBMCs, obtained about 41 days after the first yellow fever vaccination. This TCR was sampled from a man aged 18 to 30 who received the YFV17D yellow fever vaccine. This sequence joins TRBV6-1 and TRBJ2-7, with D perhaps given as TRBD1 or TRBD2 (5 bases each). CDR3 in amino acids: CASRGRLTYEQYV. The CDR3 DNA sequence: TGTGCCAGCAGGGGACGGCTGACCTACGAGCAGTACGTC.